One sample yielded the 27 T cell receptor beta chains listed below, sequenced in a study of cytomegalovirus exposure and HLA in healthy donors. 13 Jbeta primers and 60 Vbeta primers were used for the PCR. Here immunoSEQ multiplex PCR was the method, and the copy in TCRdb shows in-frame clones only, minus some. The sample has approximately 81,000 clones, 77% seen once. The source material was PBMCs. These receptors all come from a man aged 50 to 59 in good health and CMV-seropositive.

This rearrangement joins TRBV9 to TRBJ2-5; 9 bases line up with TRBD2. The length of the CDR3 is 17 residues. V lost 0 bases, J lost 5 bases, and 11 bases stayed unmatched. Per germline, CDR1 SGDLS and CDR2 YYNGEE. The chain's CDR3 is CASSVGVSGSPGETQYF. The CDR3 nucleotides read TGTGCCAGCAGCGTAGGTGTTAGCGGGAGTCCAGGGGAGACCCAGTACTTC. Complete variable domain (other parts from reference TRBV9 and TRBJ2-5): DSGVTQTPKHLITATGQRVTLRCSPRSGDLSVYWYQQSLDQGLQFLIQYYNGEERAKGNILERFSAQQFPDLHSELNLSSLELGDSALYFCASSVGVSGSPGETQYFGPGTRLLVL.

The chain recombines TRBV19 with TRBJ1-5; weak D call: TRBD1 (6 bases). Germline V gene lookup returns CDR1 LNHDA and CDR2 SQIVND (reference sequence). Deletions cut 6 bases from V and 0 bases from J, with 21 bases between. This CDR3 has 18 residues. The CDR3, as DNA: TGTGCCAGTAGCTACCCCCCAGGGACATCGTATAGCAATCAGCCCCAGCATTTT. Translated, it gives CASSYPPGTSYSNQPQHF.

The chain has TRBV9 and TRBJ2-5, with 7 bases fitting TRBD2. V lost 4 bases to trimming and J lost 5 bases; unmatched junction nucleotides: 14. Germline loops: CDR1 SGDLS, CDR2 YYNGEE. The CDR3 loop spans 16 amino acids. The CDR3 DNA sequence: TGTGCCAGCAGCTCCTGGGGGGGTAGCGAGCGGGAGACCCAGTACTTC. Translation: CASSSWGGSERETQYF.

This rearrangement joins TRBV7-3 to TRBJ2-1; a weak D match, TRBD2 (5 bases). CDR3 length equals 13 residues. Between the trimmed V and J ends, which lost 4 bases and 13 bases, there was a span of 17 bases. Germline lookup yields CDR1 SGHTA and CDR2 FQGTGA. CDR3 DNA sequence: TGTGCCAGCAGCTCCGGACTGAGTCTATTCCAGTTCTTC. As protein: CASSSGLSLFQFF. The whole variable domain, remainder taken from reference TRBV7-3 and TRBJ2-1, is GAGVSQTPSNKVTEKGKYVELRCDPISGHTALYWYRQSLGQGPEFLIYFQGTGAADDSGLPNDRFFAVRPEGSVSTLKIQRTERGDSAVYLCASSSGLSLFQFFGPGTRLTVL.

This rearrangement joins TRBV5-1 to TRBJ1-1; D gene ambiguous. The V and J ends lost 7 bases and 1 base respectively, with 14 bases between them. CDR1 is SGHRS and CDR2 is YFSETQ in the germline V gene. This CDR3 comprises 14 residues. The CDR3 here is CASRYAPGNTEAFF. The CDR3 coding sequence is TGCGCCAGCCGATACGCACCAGGGAACACTGAAGCTTTCTTT.

The chain joins TRBV27 to TRBJ2-7; 7 bases are a match to TRBD1. Per the germline V gene, CDR1 is MNHEY and CDR2 is SMNVEV (reference sequence). V dropped 6 bases and J dropped 2; count of bases not matched to a gene: 7. This CDR3 has 14 amino acids. For the CDR3, the DNA is TGTGCCAGCAGGATAAAGGGGGCGCCCTACGAGCAGTACTTC. This encodes CASRIKGAPYEQYF.

J is TRBJ1-2 and V is TRBV4-1; possibly TRBD1 for D (5 bases). The CDR3 is 15 amino acids. CDR1 and CDR2 (germline): MGHRA, YSYEKL. Trimming stripped 1 base from V and 0 bases from J, with 9 bases between. CDR3 in amino acids: CASSQAGLSNYGYTF. The CDR3 DNA is TGCGCCAGCAGCCAAGCAGGGCTCTCTAACTATGGCTACACCTTC.

The V and J genes are TRBV9 and TRBJ2-1; D is uncertain. Germline CDR1 and CDR2: SGDLS and YYNGEE. V gave up 0 bases and J gave up 9 bases, with 16 bases separating them. The CDR3 is 15 residues long. The CDR3 bases are TGTGCCAGCAGCGTAGTGGAAGGTCGGCAGGCTGAGCAGTTCTTC. It encodes CASSVVEGRQAEQFF.

V usage is TRBV5-1 and J usage is TRBJ2-1; 11 bases fit TRBD1. The CDR3 sequence is 17 residues long. J lost 7 bases, V lost 4 bases, and 13 bases had no gene match. The V gene's germline CDR1 is SGHRS and CDR2 YFSETQ. CDR3 in amino acids: CASSPRRDRGKSNEQFF. CDR3 sequence (DNA): TGCGCCAGCAGCCCCCGACGGGACAGGGGGAAAAGTAATGAGCAGTTCTTC. Full variable domain (remainder filled in from reference TRBV5-1 and TRBJ2-1): KAGVTQTPRYLIKTRGQQVTLSCSPISGHRSVSWYQQTPGQGLQFLFEYFSETQRNKGNFPGRFSGRQFSNSRSEMNVSTLELGDSALYLCASSPRRDRGKSNEQFFGPGTRLTVL.

The V gene is TRBV7-9, the J gene TRBJ2-3, with 7 nucleotides matching TRBD1. Looked up from germline, CDR1 is SEHNR and CDR2 is FQNEAQ (reference sequence). The trim removed 5 bases at V and 5 bases at J, leaving 10 bases unmatched. The CDR3 covers 15 residues. The CDR3 loop is CASSVTGADGDTQYF. Here the CDR3 DNA reads TGTGCCAGCAGCGTTACAGGGGCCGATGGAGATACGCAGTATTTT.

This chain uses TRBV10-3 with TRBJ2-3; 9 nucleotides agree with TRBD2. V trimming: 2 bases; J trimming: 3 bases; junction bases outside the gene matches: 3. The CDR3 extends over 15 amino acids. Germline V gene lookup returns CDR1 ENHRY and CDR2 SYGVKD. CDR3 nucleotides: TGTGCCATCAGTGAGCGACTAGCGGATACAGATACGCAGTATTTT. It translates to CAISERLADTDTQYF.

A note on this clone: One end of the junction is discordant with germline, which a read error may explain. The chain couples TRBV9 to TRBJ2-6, with TRBD1 as a possible D gene (5 bases). CDR3 length: 16 residues. Germline V CDR1 and CDR2: SGDLS, YYNGEE. The CDR3 DNA reads TGTGCCAGCAGCGTGGGCGCGAGCTCTGGGGCCAACGGCCTGACTTTC. It codes for CASSVGASSGANGLTF.

The gene calls are TRBV4-3 and TRBJ2-2; 7 nucleotides line up with TRBD2. Germline trimming cut 0 bases from V and 4 bases from J; bases unmatched to any gene: 2. In germline, CDR1 is LGHNA, CDR2 YSLEER. The CDR3 totals 15 residues. The CDR3 loop reads CASSQEGGVTGELFF. DNA of the CDR3: TGCGCCAGCAGCCAAGAGGGGGGGGTCACCGGGGAGCTGTTTTTT.

This sequence joins TRBV25-1 and TRBJ1-2; weak D call: TRBD1 (5 bases). The CDR3 is 18 amino acids. V lost 8 bases to trimming and J lost 8 bases, with 33 bases between them. CDR1 and CDR2 from the germline V gene are MGHDK and SYGVNS. The CDR3 nucleotides read TGTGCCAGCCCAGCCCCAAAAGATCCGGCTCAGGGTTTTGGGGGCTACACCTTC. Translation: CASPAPKDPAQGFGGYTF.

The genes are TRBV27 and TRBJ1-4, with D possibly being TRBD1 (5 bases). This CDR3 spans 16 amino acids. Germline CDR1 and CDR2: MNHEY and SMNVEV (reference sequence). Deletions cut 4 bases from V and 7 bases from J, with 19 bases between. For the CDR3, the DNA is TGTGCCAGCAGTTCCGGGACTTTCGGATGGGGTGAAAAACTGTTTTTT. Its translation is CASSSGTFGWGEKLFF.

This clone was counted between two and nine times. The chain links TRBV2 to TRBJ2-1; 10 nucleotides line up with TRBD2. V shed 6 bases and J 8 bases; nucleotides not matched to a gene: 7. Germline CDR1 SNHLY, CDR2 FYNNEI. This CDR3 spans 14 amino acids. The CDR3 loop reads CASSRQREGHEQFF. CDR3 coding DNA: TGTGCCAGCAGCAGACAGCGGGAGGGGCATGAGCAGTTCTTC.

The J gene is TRBJ2-2, the V gene TRBV7-2; tentative D call: TRBD2 (6 bases). CDR3 length: 14 amino acids. The germline V gene has CDR1 SGHTA and CDR2 FQGNSA. Trimming removed 7 bases at V and 9 bases at J, with 18 bases between. DNA of the CDR3: TGTGCCAGCACCCTTCACTCGGAGGGGTGGGAGCTGTTTTTT. Its translation: CASTLHSEGWELFF. The full variable domain, its missing parts supplied by reference TRBV7-2 and TRBJ2-2, is GAGVSQSPSNKVTEKGKDVELRCDPISGHTALYWYRQSLGQGLEFLIYFQGNSAPDKSGLPSDRFSAERTGGSVSTLTIQRTQQEDSAVYLCASTLHSEGWELFFGEGSRLTVL.

The chain combines TRBV27 with TRBJ1-1; D might be TRBD1 (6 bases). Deletions cut 5 bases from V and 0 bases from J, with 16 bases between. CDR3 size: 16 residues. Germline V gene lookup returns CDR1 MNHEY and CDR2 SMNVEV (reference sequence). CDR3 in amino acids: CASSQTGHSVNTEAFF. The DNA for the CDR3 is TGTGCCAGCAGTCAGACGGGACATTCAGTGAACACTGAAGCTTTCTTT.

Regarding this clone: The germline gene is not matched at one end of the junction; a read error may be the cause. CDR3 amino acids: CASSFSINAQFF. CDR3 coding DNA: TGTGCCAGCAGCTTTAGCATCAATGCGCAGTTCTTC. The V gene is TRBV11-3, the J gene TRBJ2-1; D is unresolved. Germline V CDR1 and CDR2: SGHNT, YENEEA. CDR3 length: 12 residues.

The V gene is TRBV18, the J gene TRBJ2-2; 8 positions match TRBD1. V dropped 6 bases and J dropped 4; count of bases not matched to a gene: 10. The CDR3 totals 16 residues. Looked up from germline, CDR1 is KGHSH and CDR2 is LQKENI. The CDR3 coding sequence is TGTGCCAGCTCCCCCAGGGGGCCGTCGGGCACCGGGGAGCTGTTTTTT. Translating it yields CASSPRGPSGTGELFF.

There are a few counts of this clone. The chain joins TRBV11-3 to TRBJ2-1; D is uncertain. V gave up 1 base and J gave up 4 bases, with 11 bases separating them. The length of the CDR3 is 15 residues. Germline-derived CDR1 and CDR2 are SGHNT and YENEEA. CDR3 sequence (DNA): TGTGCCAGCAGCTTAGGAATAGGAGCATACAATGAGCAGTTCTTC. Amino acid sequence: CASSLGIGAYNEQFF.

This sequence joins TRBV5-5 and TRBJ1-1; D uncertain. The germline V gene has CDR1 SGHKS and CDR2 YYEKEE (reference sequence). Deletions cut 0 bases from V and 5 bases from J, with 11 bases between. The CDR3 is 14 residues long. The CDR3 sequence is CASSLASGATEAFF. Written as DNA, the CDR3 is TGTGCCAGCAGCTTGGCCTCAGGCGCAACTGAAGCTTTCTTT.

This rearrangement joins TRBV5-1 to TRBJ1-1, with TRBD1 matching 7 bases. V lost 8 bases and J lost 2; bases outside the gene matches: 6. This CDR3 is 13 amino acids long. Germline loops: CDR1 SGHRS, CDR2 YFSETQ. CDR3 amino acids: CASNRDSNTEAFF. CDR3 DNA sequence: TGCGCCAGTAACCGGGACAGTAACACTGAAGCTTTCTTT.

The rearrangement joins TRBV4-3 to TRBJ2-1, with D possibly matching TRBD2 (6 bases). V was pared by 1 base and J by 5 bases, with 15 bases between. This CDR3 has 16 residues. Germline V lookup: CDR1 LGHNA, CDR2 YSLEER. DNA of the CDR3: TGCGCCAGCAGCCAAGCCGGGGGTATAAAAAACAATGAGCAGTTCTTC. Translation: CASSQAGGIKNNEQFF.

The V and J genes are TRBV11-3 and TRBJ2-3; a possible D gene is TRBD2 (6 bases). The germline V and J ends were trimmed by 4 bases and 1 base, with 9 bases remaining between them. Germline V gives CDR1 SGHNT, CDR2 YENEEA. The CDR3 is made up of 14 amino acids. CDR3 DNA: TGTGCCAGCAGCTCTTGGGGGGGCACAGATACGCAGTATTTT. This gives the protein CASSSWGGTDTQYF.

The J gene is TRBJ1-5, the V gene TRBV15, with TRBD1 matching over 7 bases. Germline V gene sequence: CDR1 LNHNV, CDR2 YYDKDF (reference sequence). V lost 4 bases, J lost 4 bases, and 4 bases stayed unmatched. This CDR3 comprises 14 residues. The DNA for the CDR3 is TGTGCCACCAGCAAACCGGGACAGAATCAGCCCCAGCATTTT. Its protein product is CATSKPGQNQPQHF.

CDR3 in amino acids: CASSPRTGGHYGYTF. In DNA, the CDR3 is TGTGCCAGCAGCCCCCGGACAGGGGGTCACTATGGCTACACCTTC. The V call is TRBV9, the J call TRBJ1-2, with TRBD1 identical over 10 bases. This CDR3 region has 15 residues. With V trimmed by 4 bases and J by 3 bases, 6 bases remained unmatched. The V gene's germline CDR1 is SGDLS and CDR2 YYNGEE.